This paragraph covers one T cell receptor (beta chain) sequence. What it binds is unknown. These data originate in a study of CD8 T cells in ankylosing spondylitis. The study's findings and limits: Reactive arthritis synovial fluid and blood were previously reported to contain some motif variants. The study looked at matched synovial fluid samples from ankylosing spondylitis patients. Disease-linked clones were reported to be significantly enriched there. Blood of patients with ankylosing spondylitis appeared to be characterized by a TCR beta motif of fewer than 10 highly homologous variants.

V dropped 0 bases and J dropped 13; count of bases not matched to a gene: 9. This CDR3 has 15 residues. The germline V gene has CDR1 LGHNA and CDR2 YSLEER. One entry per CDR3 protein, called by TCRdb with MiXCR from the 5' RACE reads. The table has a few hundred thousand distinct CDR3 sequences, approximately 20% seen once. The sequenced material came from blood, either unsorted or a sorted T cell fraction (not recorded which). V and J are TRBV4-3 and TRBJ2-1, with 10 bases aligning to TRBD2. This TCR was sampled from a male donor with ankylosing spondylitis. CDR3 in DNA: TGCGCCAGCAGCCAAGATCTTGTTAGCGGGAGGATTCAGTTCTTC. Its protein is CASSQDLVSGRIQFF.